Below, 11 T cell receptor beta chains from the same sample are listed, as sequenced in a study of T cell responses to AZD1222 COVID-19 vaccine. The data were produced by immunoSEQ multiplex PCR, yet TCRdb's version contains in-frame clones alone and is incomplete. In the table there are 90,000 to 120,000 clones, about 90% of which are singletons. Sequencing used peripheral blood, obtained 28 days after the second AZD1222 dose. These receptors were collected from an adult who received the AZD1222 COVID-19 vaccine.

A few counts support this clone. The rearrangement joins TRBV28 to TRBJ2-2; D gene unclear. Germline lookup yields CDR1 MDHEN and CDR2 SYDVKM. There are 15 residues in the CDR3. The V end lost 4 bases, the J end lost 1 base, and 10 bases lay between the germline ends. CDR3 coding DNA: TGTGCCAGCAGTTATCGGGCATTGAACACCGGGGAGCTGTTTTTT. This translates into CASSYRALNTGELFF.

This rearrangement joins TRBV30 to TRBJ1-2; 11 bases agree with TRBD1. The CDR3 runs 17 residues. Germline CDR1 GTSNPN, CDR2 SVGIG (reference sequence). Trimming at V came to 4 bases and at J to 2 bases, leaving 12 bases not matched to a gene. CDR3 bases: TGTGCCTGGAAGAGGGACAGGGGGGAAGGGGGAAACTATGGCTACACCTTC. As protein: CAWKRDRGEGGNYGYTF.

The CDR3 region has the DNA TGCGCCAGCAGCCTGCAAACAGTTTACCAAGAGACCCAGTACTTC. Protein product: CASSLQTVYQETQYF. The chain is built from TRBV5-1 and TRBJ2-5; D uncertain. Germline V gene lookup returns CDR1 SGHRS and CDR2 YFSETQ. The CDR3 spans 15 residues. Trimming removed 4 bases at V and 0 bases at J, with 13 bases between.

Here the CDR3 reads CASSLEMGRASEQYF. The CDR3 coding sequence is TGTGCCAGCAGCTTAGAGATGGGCAGGGCTAGCGAGCAGTACTTC. The chain has TRBV7-7 and TRBJ2-7; weak D call: TRBD1 (5 bases). V was clipped by 1 base and J by 6 bases, with 16 bases between them. Germline V gene lookup returns CDR1 SSHAT and CDR2 FNYEAQ (reference sequence). This CDR3 contains 15 residues.

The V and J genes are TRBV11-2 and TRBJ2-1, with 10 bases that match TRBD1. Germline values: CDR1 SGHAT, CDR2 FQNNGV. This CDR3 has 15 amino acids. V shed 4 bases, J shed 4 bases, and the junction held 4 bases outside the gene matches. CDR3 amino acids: CASSSRTGGYNEQFF. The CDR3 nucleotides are TGTGCCAGCAGCTCCCGGACAGGGGGGTACAATGAGCAGTTCTTC.

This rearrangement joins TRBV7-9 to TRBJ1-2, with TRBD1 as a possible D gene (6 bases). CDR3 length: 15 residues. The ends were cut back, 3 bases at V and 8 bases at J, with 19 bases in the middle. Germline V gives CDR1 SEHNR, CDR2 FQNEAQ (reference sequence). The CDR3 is CASSLGPGGAEGYTF. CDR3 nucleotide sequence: TGTGCCAGCAGCTTGGGCCCGGGGGGCGCAGAAGGCTACACCTTC.

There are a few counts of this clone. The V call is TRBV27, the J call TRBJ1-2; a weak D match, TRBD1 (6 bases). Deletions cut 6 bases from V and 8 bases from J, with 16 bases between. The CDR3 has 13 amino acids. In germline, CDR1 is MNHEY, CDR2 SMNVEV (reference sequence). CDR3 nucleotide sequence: TGTGCCAGCAGCACAGCTTCAGGGGTAGGCTACACCTTC. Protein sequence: CASSTASGVGYTF.

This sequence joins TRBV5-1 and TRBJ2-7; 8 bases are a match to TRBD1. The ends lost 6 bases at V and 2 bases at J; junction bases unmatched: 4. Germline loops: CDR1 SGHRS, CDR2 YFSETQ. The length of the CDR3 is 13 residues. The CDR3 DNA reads TGCGCCAGCAAGAAACAGGGGGCCTACGAGCAGTACTTC. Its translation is CASKKQGAYEQYF.

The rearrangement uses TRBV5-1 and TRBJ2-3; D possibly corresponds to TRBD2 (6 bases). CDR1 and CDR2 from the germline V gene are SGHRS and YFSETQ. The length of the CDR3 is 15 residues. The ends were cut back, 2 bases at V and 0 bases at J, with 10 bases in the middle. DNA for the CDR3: TGCGCCAGCAGCTTTGGGGGACTTAGCACAGATACGCAGTATTTT. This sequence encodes CASSFGGLSTDTQYF.

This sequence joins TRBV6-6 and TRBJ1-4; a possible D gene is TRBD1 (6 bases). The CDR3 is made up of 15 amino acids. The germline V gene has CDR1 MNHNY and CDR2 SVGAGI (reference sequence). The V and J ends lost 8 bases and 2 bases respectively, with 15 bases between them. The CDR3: CASRAGRGTNEKLFF. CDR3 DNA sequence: TGTGCCAGCCGCGCCGGCAGGGGCACTAATGAAAAACTGTTTTTT.

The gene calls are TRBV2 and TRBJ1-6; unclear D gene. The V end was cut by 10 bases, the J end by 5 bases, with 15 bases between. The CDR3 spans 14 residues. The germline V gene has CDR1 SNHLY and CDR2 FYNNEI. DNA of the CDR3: TGTGCCACTACGTCGACGGAACATAATTCACCCCTCCACTTT. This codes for CATTSTEHNSPLHF.